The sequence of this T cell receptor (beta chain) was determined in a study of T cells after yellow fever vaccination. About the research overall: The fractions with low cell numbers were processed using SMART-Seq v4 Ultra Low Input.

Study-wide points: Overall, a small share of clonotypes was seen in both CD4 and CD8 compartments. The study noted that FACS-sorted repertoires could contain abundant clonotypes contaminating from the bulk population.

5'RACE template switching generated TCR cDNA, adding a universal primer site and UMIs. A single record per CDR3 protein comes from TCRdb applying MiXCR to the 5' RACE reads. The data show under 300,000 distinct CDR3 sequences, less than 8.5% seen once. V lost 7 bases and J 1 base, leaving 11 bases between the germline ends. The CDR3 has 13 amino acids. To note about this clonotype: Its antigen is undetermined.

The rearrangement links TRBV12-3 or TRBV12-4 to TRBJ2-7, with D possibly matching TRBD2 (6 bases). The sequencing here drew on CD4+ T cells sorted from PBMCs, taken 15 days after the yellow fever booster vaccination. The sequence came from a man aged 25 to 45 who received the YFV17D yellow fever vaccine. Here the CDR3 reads CASMIAVSYEQYF. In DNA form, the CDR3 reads TGTGCCAGCATGATAGCGGTTTCCTACGAGCAGTACTTC.